Presented here are 27 T cell receptor beta chains from one specimen sequenced in a study of identical twins' blood T cells. TCRdb reprocessed the 5' RACE reads via MiXCR and lists one record per CDR3 protein. The table lists hundreds of thousands of distinct CDR3 sequences, roughly 28% of them singletons. Source material: PBMCs. The receptors derive from a woman aged 18 to 50 in good health.

The CDR3 loop is CASSLARESVYEQYF. In nucleotides, the CDR3 is TGTGCCAGCAGCTTAGCCCGGGAGTCCGTTTACGAGCAGTACTTC. V and J are TRBV11-2 and TRBJ2-7; a weak D match, TRBD2 (6 bases). Germline V lookup: CDR1 SGHAT, CDR2 FQNNGV. This CDR3 has 15 amino acids. The V and J ends lost 1 base and 4 bases respectively, with 14 bases between them.

The chain joins TRBV7-9 to TRBJ2-1; a weak D match, TRBD2 (5 bases). There are 18 residues in the CDR3. Germline V gene lookup returns CDR1 SEHNR and CDR2 FQNEAQ (reference sequence). V dropped 5 bases and J dropped 7 bases, with 27 bases sitting between them. In DNA, the CDR3 is TGTGCCAGCAGCGCCCCTTTGGACTTCTACTCGGTGAAAAATGAGCAGTTCTTC. It yields the protein CASSAPLDFYSVKNEQFF.

In this sample, this clonotype turned up a few times. The chain carries TRBV10-2 and TRBJ1-1, with D possibly matching TRBD1 (5 bases). The CDR3 extends over 13 amino acids. V was clipped by 7 bases and J by 3 bases, with 12 bases between them. From germline, CDR1 is WSHSY and CDR2 SAAADI. CDR3 nucleotide sequence: TGCGCCAGCAAAGGGGATGATTACACTGAAGCTTTCTTT. Protein: CASKGDDYTEAFF.

V gene TRBV13 combines with J gene TRBJ1-2; TRBD1 agrees at 9 bases. CDR1 and CDR2 from the germline V gene are PRHDT and FYEKMQ (reference sequence). This CDR3 has 18 amino acids. J gave up 3 bases and V 4 bases, and 15 bases lay outside the gene matches. This chain's CDR3 is CASSSGLWIRDRDYGYTF. The CDR3 DNA follows: TGTGCCAGCAGCTCAGGCCTCTGGATCCGGGACAGGGACTATGGCTACACCTTC.

This clonotype came up a few times. The chain links TRBV2 to TRBJ2-5; D unresolved. With 5 bases removed from V and 6 bases from J, the gap between germline ends came to 16 bases. Per germline, CDR1 SNHLY and CDR2 FYNNEI. This CDR3 has 14 amino acids. As DNA, the CDR3 is TGTGCCAGCAGTTGGAGCGCAACCGGCCAGACCCAGTACTTC. It specifies CASSWSATGQTQYF.

A few counts support this clonotype. This rearrangement joins TRBV20-1 to TRBJ1-2, with D maybe TRBD1 (5 bases). V dropped 1 base and J dropped 7 bases, with 13 bases sitting between them. CDR1 and CDR2 from the germline V gene are DFQATT and SNEGSKA (reference sequence). The CDR3 spans 13 residues. This CDR3 is CSARVSGQGGYTF. The CDR3 bases are TGCAGTGCTAGAGTTTCGGGGCAGGGTGGCTACACCTTC.

This clonotype was observed many times. The rearrangement uses TRBV2 and TRBJ1-4; no clear D. Trimming took 7 bases from V and 5 from J, leaving 11 bases between them. The CDR3 is made up of 13 amino acids. Germline loops: CDR1 SNHLY, CDR2 FYNNEI. This CDR3 is CASNSQLNEKLFF. The CDR3 region has the DNA TGTGCCAGCAATAGTCAGTTGAATGAAAAACTGTTTTTT. Looking up the rest from reference TRBV2 and TRBJ1-4 gives the full variable domain: EPEVTQTPSHQVTQMGQEVILRCVPISNHLYFYWYRQILGQKVEFLVSFYNNEISEKSEIFDDQFSVERPDGSNFTLKIRSTKLEDSAMYFCASNSQLNEKLFFGSGTQLSVL.

This clonotype was seen a handful of times. The V call is TRBV11-2, the J call TRBJ2-3, with D hard to call. The germline CDR1 and CDR2 sequences are SGHAT and FQNNGV. This CDR3 has 13 residues. The V gene lost 0 bases and the J gene lost 6 bases, with 7 bases spanning the gap. CDR3 sequence: CASSLDPADTQYF. As DNA, the CDR3 is TGTGCCAGCAGCTTAGATCCCGCCGATACGCAGTATTTT.

V usage is TRBV2 and J usage is TRBJ1-5; D is possibly TRBD1 (5 bases). This CDR3 has 13 amino acids. Germline assignment: CDR1 SNHLY and CDR2 FYNNEI. V lost 10 bases and J lost 5, with 15 bases in between. The DNA for the CDR3 is TGTGCCACCGGCTTAACAGGAGATCAGCCCCAGCATTTT. This codes for CATGLTGDQPQHF. The entire variable domain, with the rest obtained from reference TRBV2 and TRBJ1-5, is as follows: EPEVTQTPSHQVTQMGQEVILRCVPISNHLYFYWYRQILGQKVEFLVSFYNNEISEKSEIFDDQFSVERPDGSNFTLKIRSTKLEDSAMYFCATGLTGDQPQHFGDGTRLSIL.

The CDR3 coding sequence is TGCAGTGCTAGACGGAGGATGGAACTGTTTTTT. Translating it yields CSARRRMELFF. The V gene is TRBV20-1, the J gene TRBJ1-4; unclear D gene. The CDR3 loop spans 11 amino acids. CDR1 is DFQATT, CDR2 SNEGSKA, per germline (reference sequence). The V and J ends lost 2 bases and 12 bases respectively, with 10 bases between them.

The chain carries TRBV3-1 and TRBJ1-1; TRBD1 agrees at 7 bases. The germline V gene encodes CDR1 LGHDT and CDR2 YNNKEL (reference sequence). CDR3 length: 16 residues. V lost 7 bases to trimming and J lost 0 bases; unmatched junction nucleotides: 11. The CDR3 nucleotides read TGTGCCAGCACCGCCCCGGGACAGCTTATGAACACTGAAGCTTTCTTT. Translating it yields CASTAPGQLMNTEAFF.

CDR3 in amino acids: CASSWGLAGDNEQFF. CDR3 DNA: TGTGCCAGCAGCTGGGGTCTAGCGGGGGACAATGAGCAGTTCTTC. The chain employs TRBV5-6 and TRBJ2-1; 10 bases fit TRBD2. The CDR3 spans 15 residues. Germline V gene data show CDR1 as SGHDT and CDR2 as YYEEEE. V shed 3 bases, J shed 5 bases, and the junction held 5 bases outside the gene matches.

This clonotype was recorded many times. The chain couples TRBV10-3 to TRBJ1-1; D call uncertain. CDR1 is ENHRY and CDR2 is SYGVKD in the germline V gene. The CDR3 totals 13 residues. Trimming took off 8 bases at V and 1 base at J, with 11 bases between the two ends. CDR3: CAIARTGNTEAFF. In DNA, the CDR3 is TGTGCCATCGCACGGACGGGGAACACTGAAGCTTTCTTT.

The sample holds a few counts of this clonotype. This chain uses TRBV5-1 with TRBJ2-3, with D unclear. CDR3 length: 14 amino acids. V was pared by 0 bases and J by 0 bases, with 5 bases between. CDR1 and CDR2 from the germline V gene are SGHRS and YFSETQ. DNA for the CDR3: TGCGCCAGCAGCTTGGACGGCAGCACAGATACGCAGTATTTT. It translates to CASSLDGSTDTQYF.

CDR3 coding DNA: TGTGCCAGCAGCTCCTCGTACAATCAGCCCCAGCATTTT. Amino acids: CASSSSYNQPQHF. This chain links TRBV7-2 with TRBJ1-5; D unresolved. The germline CDR1 and CDR2 sequences are SGHTA and FQGNSA. Trimming took off 4 bases at V and 3 bases at J, with 7 bases between the two ends. The CDR3 contains 13 residues.

This clonotype was observed a handful of times. The chain combines TRBV20-1 with TRBJ2-7; weak D call: TRBD2 (6 bases). CDR3 length: 14 amino acids. Germline V gene data show CDR1 as DFQATT and CDR2 as SNEGSKA (reference sequence). Deletions cut 4 bases from V and 3 bases from J, with 16 bases between. The CDR3 here is CSAKTRDSIYEQYF. Here the CDR3 DNA reads TGCAGTGCTAAAACCCGGGACTCCATCTACGAGCAGTACTTC.

This clonotype was detected a few times. The chain recombines TRBV7-8 with TRBJ2-7, with 10 bases fitting TRBD1. V dropped 5 bases and J dropped 4; count of bases not matched to a gene: 11. This CDR3 contains 16 residues. Germline V CDR1 and CDR2: SGHVS, FQNEAQ. As DNA, the CDR3 is TGTGCCAGCAGCCGTATGGCGGGACAGGGGATATACGAGCAGTACTTC. Its protein is CASSRMAGQGIYEQYF.

The chain carries TRBV28 and TRBJ1-1; tentatively, D is TRBD1 (5 bases). Trimming removed 5 bases at V and 0 bases at J, with 13 bases between. The CDR3 contains 15 residues. CDR1 and CDR2 (germline): MDHEN, SYDVKM. The CDR3 DNA sequence: TGTGCCAGCAGTGGGGTTGGGGGACTGAACACTGAAGCTTTCTTT. Translation gives CASSGVGGLNTEAFF.

The J gene is TRBJ2-2, the V gene TRBV6-5, with D unresolved. In germline, CDR1 is MNHEY, CDR2 SVGAGI. V shed 8 bases and J shed 2 bases, with 3 bases lying between them. The CDR3 spans 11 residues. This CDR3 is CASANTGELFF. CDR3 sequence (DNA): TGTGCCAGCGCTAACACCGGGGAGCTGTTTTTT.

As regards this clonotype: A single base separates this from a much larger clone, so it may be a read error. The chain employs TRBV27 and TRBJ1-2; 7 positions agree with TRBD1. Germline loops: CDR1 MNHEY, CDR2 SMNVEV (reference sequence). The CDR3 has 12 residues. CDR3 nucleotide sequence: TGTGCCTGCAGTTTAACAGGGGAAGGCTACACCTTC. Encoded protein: CACSLTGEGYTF.

The CDR3 nucleotides read TGCGCCAGCAGCCAAGAAGCGCGGAGCTCCTACAATGAGCAGTTCTTC. Encoded protein: CASSQEARSSYNEQFF. This rearrangement joins TRBV4-1 to TRBJ2-1; no clear D. Trimming pared 0 bases from V and 0 bases from J, leaving 9 bases between. Germline loops: CDR1 MGHRA, CDR2 YSYEKL. The CDR3 runs 16 residues.

The chain links TRBV12-5 to TRBJ1-5, with a possible D match to TRBD1 (5 bases). Germline CDR1 LGHNT, CDR2 FRNRAP. Trimming removed 9 bases at V and 4 bases at J, with 22 bases between. The CDR3 consists of 16 residues. CDR3: CASPSKRDGRNQPQHF. The CDR3 coding sequence is TGTGCTAGCCCCTCGAAACGGGACGGGAGGAATCAGCCCCAGCATTTT.

This rearrangement joins TRBV24-1 to TRBJ2-1; no reliable D call. V was cut by 4 bases and J by 7 bases, with 10 bases left in between. CDR3 length: 13 amino acids. Germline V gene data show CDR1 as KGHDR and CDR2 as SFDVKD. The CDR3 is CATSDGSQNEQFF. DNA for the CDR3: TGTGCCACCAGTGACGGTAGTCAGAATGAGCAGTTCTTC.

There are a few counts of this clonotype. The rearrangement joins TRBV5-6 to TRBJ1-2; TRBD1 is a possible D gene (6 bases). The V gene's germline CDR1 is SGHDT and CDR2 YYEEEE. The germline V and J ends were trimmed by 0 bases and 4 bases, with 16 bases remaining between them. This CDR3 has 16 residues. CDR3 loop: CASSLATGDVFYGYTF. CDR3 sequence (DNA): TGTGCCAGCAGCTTGGCGACAGGCGACGTTTTCTATGGCTACACCTTC. The full variable domain, rest sourced from reference TRBV5-6 and TRBJ1-2, is DAGVTQSPTHLIKTRGQQVTLRCSPKSGHDTVSWYQQALGQGPQFIFQYYEEEERQRGNFPDRFSGHQFPNYSSELNVNALLLGDSALYLCASSLATGDVFYGYTFGSGTRLTVV.

A few counts support this clonotype. J is TRBJ1-2 and V is TRBV5-1; D not certain. Trimming pared 3 bases from V and 4 bases from J, leaving 10 bases between. Germline-derived CDR1 and CDR2 are SGHRS and YFSETQ. The CDR3 is 13 residues long. In DNA, the CDR3 is TGCGCCAGCAGCTCGGCCTTACTCTATGGCTACACCTTC. Translating gives CASSSALLYGYTF. Variable domain in full (rest from reference TRBV5-1 and TRBJ1-2): KAGVTQTPRYLIKTRGQQVTLSCSPISGHRSVSWYQQTPGQGLQFLFEYFSETQRNKGNFPGRFSGRQFSNSRSEMNVSTLELGDSALYLCASSSALLYGYTFGSGTRLTVV.

This clonotype was found many times. The V call is TRBV5-6, the J call TRBJ2-7; TRBD1 matches 11 bases. The CDR3 loop spans 16 amino acids. The V segment lost 2 bases and the J segment 5 bases; nucleotides outside the gene matches: 9. Per the germline V gene, CDR1 is SGHDT and CDR2 is YYEEEE. The CDR3 DNA is TGTGCCAGCAGCTTAAGGGGACAGGGGGTTCGGCACGAGCAGTACTTC. Its protein product is CASSLRGQGVRHEQYF.

This sequence joins TRBV5-1 and TRBJ2-2, with a weak D call TRBD2 (5 bases). V lost 1 base, J lost 1 base, and 11 bases lay in between. Germline values: CDR1 SGHRS, CDR2 YFSETQ. The CDR3 contains 16 residues. This CDR3 is CASSLRSGWNTGELFF. The CDR3 nucleotides are TGCGCCAGCAGCTTGCGCAGCGGTTGGAACACCGGGGAGCTGTTTTTT.